This T cell receptor (beta chain) was retrieved from a study of cytomegalovirus exposure and HLA in healthy donors. On the study more broadly: A previous analysis identified approximately 120 million unique TCR beta sequences derived from about 180 million T cells.

PCR involved 60 Vbeta and 13 Jbeta primers. Clones were read by immunoSEQ multiplex PCR, and TCRdb kept only the in-frame ones, dropping some. The data show 60,000 to 80,000 clones, with over 60% seen just once and under 6% held by the top ten. Study-wide results and limits: TCR beta chain V- and J-gene trimming was linked, in a later analysis, to a missense variant in DCLRE1C.

Germline lookup yields CDR1 SGHDT and CDR2 YYEEEE. V was cut by 0 bases and J by 1 base, with 15 bases left in between. The CDR3 extends over 17 amino acids. Notes on this clone: Its specificity is not known.

Sequencing was performed on PBMCs. The receptor comes from a woman younger than 45 in good health and CMV-seronegative. The gene calls are TRBV5-6 and TRBJ2-3; maybe TRBD2 (5 bases). The CDR3 loop is CASSLAGMRSGTDTQYF. The DNA for the CDR3 is TGTGCCAGCAGCTTGGCCGGGATGCGCTCGGGCACAGATACGCAGTATTTT.